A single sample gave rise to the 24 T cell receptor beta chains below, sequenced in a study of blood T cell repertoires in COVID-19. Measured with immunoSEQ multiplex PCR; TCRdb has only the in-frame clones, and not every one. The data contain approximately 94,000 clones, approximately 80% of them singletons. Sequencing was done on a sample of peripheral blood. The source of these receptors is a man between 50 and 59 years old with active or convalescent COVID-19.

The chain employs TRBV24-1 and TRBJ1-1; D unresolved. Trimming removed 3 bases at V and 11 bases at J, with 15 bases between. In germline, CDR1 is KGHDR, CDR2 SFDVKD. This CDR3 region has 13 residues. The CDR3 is CATSDARSGEAFF. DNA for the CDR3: TGTGCCACCAGTGATGCGAGGTCTGGGGAGGCTTTCTTT.

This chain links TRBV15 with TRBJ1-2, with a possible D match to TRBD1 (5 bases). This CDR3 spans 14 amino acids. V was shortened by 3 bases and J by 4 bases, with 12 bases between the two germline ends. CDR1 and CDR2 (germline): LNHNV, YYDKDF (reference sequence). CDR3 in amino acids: CATSSGGKTYGYTF. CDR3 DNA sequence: TGTGCCACCAGCAGCGGGGGGAAGACCTATGGCTACACCTTC.

The CDR3 bases are TGTGCCAGCAGCCCTCGGACTGGGGCGGGGTACGAGCAGTACTTC. Translating it yields CASSPRTGAGYEQYF. The J gene is TRBJ2-7, the V gene TRBV9; the D gene is possibly TRBD2 (6 bases). CDR1 and CDR2 from the germline V gene are SGDLS and YYNGEE. The CDR3 extends over 15 amino acids. V dropped 4 bases and J dropped 4 bases, with 18 bases sitting between them.

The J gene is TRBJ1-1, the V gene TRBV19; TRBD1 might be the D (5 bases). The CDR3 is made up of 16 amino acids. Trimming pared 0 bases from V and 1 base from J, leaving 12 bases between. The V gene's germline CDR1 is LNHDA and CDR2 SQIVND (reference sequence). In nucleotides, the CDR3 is TGTGCCAGTAGTATAGACTACAGGTACGCGAACACTGAAGCTTTCTTT. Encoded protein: CASSIDYRYANTEAFF.

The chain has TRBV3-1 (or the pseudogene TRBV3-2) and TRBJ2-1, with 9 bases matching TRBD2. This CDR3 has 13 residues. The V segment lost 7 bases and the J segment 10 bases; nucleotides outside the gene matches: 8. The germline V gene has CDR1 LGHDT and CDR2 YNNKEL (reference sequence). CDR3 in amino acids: CASKLAGSGEQFF. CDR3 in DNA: TGTGCCAGCAAGCTAGCGGGATCTGGGGAGCAGTTCTTC.

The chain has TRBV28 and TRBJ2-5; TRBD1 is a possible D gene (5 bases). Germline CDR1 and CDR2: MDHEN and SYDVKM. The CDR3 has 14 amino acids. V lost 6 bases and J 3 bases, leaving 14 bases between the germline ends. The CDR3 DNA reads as TGTGCCAGCAGCTTCCTGGCAGGGAAAGAGACCCAGTACTTC. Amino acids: CASSFLAGKETQYF.

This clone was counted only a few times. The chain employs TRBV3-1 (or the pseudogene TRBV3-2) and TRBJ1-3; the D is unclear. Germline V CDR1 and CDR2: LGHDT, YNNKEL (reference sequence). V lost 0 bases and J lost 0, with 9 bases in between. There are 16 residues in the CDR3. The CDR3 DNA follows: TGTGCCAGCAGCCAAGAAGGTGGCGGCTCTGGAAACACCATATATTTT. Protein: CASSQEGGGSGNTIYF.

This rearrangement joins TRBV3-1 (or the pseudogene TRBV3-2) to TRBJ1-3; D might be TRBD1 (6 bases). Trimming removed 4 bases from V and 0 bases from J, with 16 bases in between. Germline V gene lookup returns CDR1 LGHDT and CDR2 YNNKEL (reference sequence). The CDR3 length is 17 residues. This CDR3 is CASSLTGQTISGNTIYF. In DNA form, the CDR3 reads TGTGCCAGCAGCCTTACCGGACAGACCATCTCTGGAAACACCATATATTTT.

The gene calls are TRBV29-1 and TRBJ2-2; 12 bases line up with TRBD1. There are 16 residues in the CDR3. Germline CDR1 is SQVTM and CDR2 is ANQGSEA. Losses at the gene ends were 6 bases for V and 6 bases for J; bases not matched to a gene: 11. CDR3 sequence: CSVAGTGGGTAGELFF. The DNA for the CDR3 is TGCAGCGTCGCCGGGACAGGGGGCGGCACTGCCGGGGAGCTGTTTTTT.

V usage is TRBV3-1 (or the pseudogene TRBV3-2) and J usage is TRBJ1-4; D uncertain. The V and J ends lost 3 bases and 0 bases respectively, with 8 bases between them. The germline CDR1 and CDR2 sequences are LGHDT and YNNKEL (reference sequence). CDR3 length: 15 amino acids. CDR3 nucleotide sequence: TGTGCCAGCAGCCACGCAGTTACAACTAATGAAAAACTGTTTTTT. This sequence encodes CASSHAVTTNEKLFF.

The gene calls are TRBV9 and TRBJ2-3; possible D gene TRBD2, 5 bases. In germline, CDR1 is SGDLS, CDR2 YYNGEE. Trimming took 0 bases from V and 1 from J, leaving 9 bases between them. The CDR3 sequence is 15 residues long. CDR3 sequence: CASSVASEGTDTQYF. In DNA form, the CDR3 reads TGTGCCAGCAGCGTAGCTTCGGAGGGCACAGATACGCAGTATTTT.

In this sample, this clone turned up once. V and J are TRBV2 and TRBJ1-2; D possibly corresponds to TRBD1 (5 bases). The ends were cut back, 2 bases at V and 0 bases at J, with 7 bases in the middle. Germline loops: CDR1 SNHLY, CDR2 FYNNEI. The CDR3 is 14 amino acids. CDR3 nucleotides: TGTGCCAGCAGTGAACAGGGCGCTAACTATGGCTACACCTTC. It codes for CASSEQGANYGYTF.

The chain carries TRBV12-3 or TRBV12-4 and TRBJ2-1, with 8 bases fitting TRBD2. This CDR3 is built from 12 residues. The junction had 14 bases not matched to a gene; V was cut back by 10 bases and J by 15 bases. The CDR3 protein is CAIRRGGSRLFF. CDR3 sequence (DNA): TGTGCCATTCGGCGCGGGGGGTCCCGATTGTTCTTC.

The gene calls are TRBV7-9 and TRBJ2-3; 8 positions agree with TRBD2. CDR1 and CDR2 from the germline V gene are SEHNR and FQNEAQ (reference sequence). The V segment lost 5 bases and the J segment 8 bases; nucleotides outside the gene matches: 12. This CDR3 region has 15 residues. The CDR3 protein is CASSPTGGGRFTQYF. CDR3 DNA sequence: TGTGCCAGCAGCCCGACGGGAGGGGGAAGATTTACGCAGTATTTT. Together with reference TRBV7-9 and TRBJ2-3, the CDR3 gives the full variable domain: DTGVSQNPRHKITKRGQNVTFRCDPISEHNRLYWYRQTLGQGPEFLTYFQNEAQLEKSRLLSDRFSAERPKGSFSTLEIQRTEQGDSAMYLCASSPTGGGRFTQYFGPGTRLTVL.

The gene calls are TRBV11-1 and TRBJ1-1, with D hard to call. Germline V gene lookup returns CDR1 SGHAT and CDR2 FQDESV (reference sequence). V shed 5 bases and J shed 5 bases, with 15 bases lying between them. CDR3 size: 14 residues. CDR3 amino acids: CASSPVLGGTEAFF. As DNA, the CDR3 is TGTGCCAGCAGCCCCGTACTCGGAGGGACTGAAGCTTTCTTT.

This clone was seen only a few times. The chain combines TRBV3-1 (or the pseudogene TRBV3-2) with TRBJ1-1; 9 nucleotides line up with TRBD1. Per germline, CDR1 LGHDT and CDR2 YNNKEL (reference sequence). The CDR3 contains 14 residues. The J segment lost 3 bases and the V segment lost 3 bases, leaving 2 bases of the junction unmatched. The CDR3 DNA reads TGTGCCAGCAGCCAGGGACAGGGACACACTGAAGCTTTCTTT. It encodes CASSQGQGHTEAFF.

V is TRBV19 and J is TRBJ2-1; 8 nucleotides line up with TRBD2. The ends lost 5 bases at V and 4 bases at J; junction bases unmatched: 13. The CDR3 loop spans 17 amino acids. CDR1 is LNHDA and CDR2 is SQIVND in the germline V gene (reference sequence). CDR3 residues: CASSPRTSHIFYNEQFF. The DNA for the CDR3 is TGTGCCAGTAGTCCGCGGACTAGCCATATTTTTTACAATGAGCAGTTCTTC. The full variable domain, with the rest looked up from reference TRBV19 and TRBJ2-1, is DGGITQSPKYLFRKEGQNVTLSCEQNLNHDAMYWYRQDPGQGLRLIYYSQIVNDFQKGDIAEGYSVSREKKESFPLTVTSAQKNPTAFYLCASSPRTSHIFYNEQFFGPGTRLTVL.

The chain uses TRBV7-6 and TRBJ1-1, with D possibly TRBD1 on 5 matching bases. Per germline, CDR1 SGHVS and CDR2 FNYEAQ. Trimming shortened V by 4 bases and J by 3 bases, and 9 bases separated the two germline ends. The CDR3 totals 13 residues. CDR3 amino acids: CASSSQEDTEAFF. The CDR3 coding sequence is TGTGCCAGCAGCTCACAGGAAGACACTGAAGCTTTCTTT.

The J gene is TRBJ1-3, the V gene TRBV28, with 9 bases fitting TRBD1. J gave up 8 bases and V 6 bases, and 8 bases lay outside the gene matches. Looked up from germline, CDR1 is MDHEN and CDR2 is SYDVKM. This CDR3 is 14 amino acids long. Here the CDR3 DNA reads TGTGCCAGCAGGAACCCGGGACAGGGATACACCATATATTTT. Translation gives CASRNPGQGYTIYF.

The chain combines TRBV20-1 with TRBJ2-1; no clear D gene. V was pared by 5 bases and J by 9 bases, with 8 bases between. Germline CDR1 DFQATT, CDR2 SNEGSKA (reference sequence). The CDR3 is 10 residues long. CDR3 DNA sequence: TGCAGTGCTGTTCTAGGTGAGCAGTTCTTC. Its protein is CSAVLGEQFF.

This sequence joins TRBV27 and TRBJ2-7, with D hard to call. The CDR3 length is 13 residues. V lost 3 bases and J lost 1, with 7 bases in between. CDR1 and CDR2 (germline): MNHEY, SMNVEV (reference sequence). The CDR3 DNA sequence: TGTGCCAGCAGTTTCGCCGGTTCCTACGAGCAGTACTTC. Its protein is CASSFAGSYEQYF.

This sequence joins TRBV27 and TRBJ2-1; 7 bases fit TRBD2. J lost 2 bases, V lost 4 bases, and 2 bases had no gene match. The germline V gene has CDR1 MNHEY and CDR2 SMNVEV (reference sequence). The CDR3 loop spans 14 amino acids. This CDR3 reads CASSWGGTYNEQFF. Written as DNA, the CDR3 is TGTGCCAGCAGTTGGGGGGGGACCTACAATGAGCAGTTCTTC.

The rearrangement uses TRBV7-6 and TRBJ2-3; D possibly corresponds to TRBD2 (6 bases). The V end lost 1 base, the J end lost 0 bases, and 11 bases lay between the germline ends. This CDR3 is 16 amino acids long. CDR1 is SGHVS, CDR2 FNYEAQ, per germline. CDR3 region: CASSLEGGTSTDTQYF. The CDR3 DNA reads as TGTGCCAGCAGCTTAGAGGGCGGGACTAGCACAGATACGCAGTATTTT.

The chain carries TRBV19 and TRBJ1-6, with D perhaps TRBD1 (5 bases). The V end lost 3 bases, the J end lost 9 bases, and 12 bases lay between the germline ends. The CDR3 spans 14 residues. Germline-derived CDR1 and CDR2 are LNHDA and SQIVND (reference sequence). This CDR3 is CASSIVRDGSPLHF. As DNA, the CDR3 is TGTGCCAGTAGTATCGTCAGGGATGGTTCACCCCTCCACTTT.